The 5 T cell receptor beta chains below come from one sample, sequenced in a study of T cell responses to AZD1222 COVID-19 vaccine. Sequencing used immunoSEQ multiplex PCR; TCRdb keeps in-frame clones, though not all of them. Altogether under 70,000 clones are present, approximately 89% being singletons, with the ten largest covering approximately 14%. The material sequenced was peripheral blood, taken on day 0 of AZD1222 vaccination. Receptors originate from an adult in good health.

The count of this clone is one. The genes are TRBV9 and TRBJ2-5, with TRBD2 as a possible D gene (6 bases). This CDR3 comprises 13 residues. V was trimmed by 0 bases and J by 6 bases, leaving 9 bases between them. The germline gives CDR1 SGDLS, CDR2 YYNGEE. The CDR3: CASSVGGDQTQYF. The DNA for the CDR3 is TGTGCCAGCAGCGTAGGCGGGGACCAGACCCAGTACTTC. Full variable domain (outside the CDR3, taken from reference TRBV9 and TRBJ2-5): DSGVTQTPKHLITATGQRVTLRCSPRSGDLSVYWYQQSLDQGLQFLIQYYNGEERAKGNILERFSAQQFPDLHSELNLSSLELGDSALYFCASSVGGDQTQYFGPGTRLLVL.

The rearrangement joins TRBV19 to TRBJ1-5, with D perhaps TRBD1 (5 bases). Between the trimmed V and J ends, which lost 6 bases and 4 bases, there was a span of 13 bases. The CDR3 consists of 14 residues. CDR1 and CDR2 from the germline V gene are LNHDA and SQIVND (reference sequence). CDR3 sequence reads: CASREDTNNQPQHF. In DNA, the CDR3 is TGTGCCAGTAGGGAGGACACAAATAATCAGCCCCAGCATTTT.

The V and J genes are TRBV12-3 or TRBV12-4 and TRBJ1-1; the D gene is possibly TRBD1 (6 bases). V was shortened by 6 bases and J by 2 bases, with 10 bases between the two germline ends. This CDR3 spans 13 amino acids. The CDR3 here is CASRTTGNTEAFF. In nucleotides, the CDR3 is TGTGCCAGCAGGACGACAGGAAACACTGAAGCTTTCTTT.

This chain joins TRBV9 and TRBJ2-1; 11 bases align to TRBD2. V gave up 0 bases and J gave up 10 bases; unmatched junction bases: 9. The length of the CDR3 is 16 residues. Germline V gene lookup returns CDR1 SGDLS and CDR2 YYNGEE. CDR3 residues: CASSVATSGRVGEQFF. The DNA of the CDR3 is TGTGCCAGCAGCGTAGCTACTAGCGGGAGAGTGGGGGAGCAGTTCTTC.

The chain links TRBV11-2 to TRBJ2-1, with TRBD1 identical over 7 bases. The V gene's germline CDR1 is SGHAT and CDR2 FQNNGV. With 3 bases clipped from V and 10 bases from J, the junction kept 3 bases outside the gene matches. The CDR3 is made up of 12 amino acids. The CDR3 here is CASSFAGGEQFF. The CDR3 coding sequence is TGTGCCAGCAGCTTTGCAGGGGGAGAGCAGTTCTTC.